These T cell receptor beta chains were read from a single sample in a study of T cells in Graves' hyperthyroidism and ophthalmopathy. TCRdb analysed the multiplex PCR reads with MiXCR anew, one entry per CDR3 protein. The data contain about 180,000 distinct CDR3 sequences, approximately 15% of them singletons. Sample: blood. These receptors all come from a woman aged 50 to 60 with Graves' hyperthyroidism. The CDR3 runs from the conserved cysteine through the conserved F or W. The D gene is left open where the match is weak. The listing skips clone size in some rows; elsewhere it reads once, few, many or a size class.

TRBV3-1	.	.	TRBJ2-2	CASSQEGFTGELFF	TGTGCCAGCAGCCAAGAGGGATTTACCGGGGAGCTGTTTTTT
TRBV2	.	many	TRBJ1-2	CASTRTANYGYTF	TGTGCCAGCACCAGGACGGCGAACTATGGCTACACCTTC
TRBV2	.	many	TRBJ1-1	CASIEPPGTTEAFF	TGTGCCAGCATAGAGCCCCCGGGTACGACTGAAGCTTTCTTT
TRBV6-1	TRBD1	few	TRBJ1-2	CASRVPQGAPNYGYTF	TGTGCCAGCAGGGTACCACAGGGGGCGCCTAACTATGGCTACACCTTC
TRBV4-2	TRBD1	few	TRBJ2-5	CASSQALRTGMETQYF	TGTGCCAGCAGCCAAGCGTTGAGGACAGGGATGGAGACCCAGTACTTC
TRBV5-5	TRBD1	.	TRBJ2-7	CASSSGPGTVAHYEQYF	TGTGCCAGCAGCTCCGGTCCCGGGACAGTGGCCCACTACGAGCAGTACTTC
TRBV15	.	many	TRBJ1-2	CATSGERHYGYTF	TGTGCCACCAGCGGGGAGCGACACTATGGCTACACCTTC
TRBV7-3	.	many	TRBJ2-1	CASSSTNKGSYNEQFF	TGTGCCAGCAGCTCCACGAATAAGGGCTCCTACAATGAGCAGTTCTTC
TRBV14	.	many	TRBJ1-1	CASSMDTWGNTEAFF	TGTGCCAGCAGCATGGATACTTGGGGGAACACTGAAGCTTTCTTT
TRBV20-1	.	few	TRBJ1-4	CSLEGPGQPIVGEKLFF	TGCAGTTTAGAGGGGCCGGGACAACCGATAGTCGGTGAAAAACTGTTTTTT
TRBV3-1	.	many	TRBJ2-7	CASSQVSNEQYF	TGTGCCAGCAGCCAAGTCTCTAACGAGCAGTACTTC
TRBV7-9	.	many	TRBJ1-2	CASSPLTAFYGYTF	TGTGCCAGCAGCCCATTGACAGCGTTCTATGGCTACACCTTC
TRBV12-3/TRBV12-4	TRBD1	.	TRBJ1-1	CASSLDRLAFF	TGTGCCAGCAGTCTGGACAGGCTAGCTTTCTTT
TRBV6-1	.	few	TRBJ1-1	CASYNGYMNTEAFF	TGTGCCAGTTATAACGGCTATATGAACACTGAAGCTTTCTTT
TRBV19	.	.	TRBJ1-1	CASSVGGGETETFF	TGTGCCAGTAGTGTAGGAGGGGGTGAAACTGAAACTTTCTTT
TRBV7-9	.	many	TRBJ2-1	CATNFEEGVRKQFF	TGTGCCACCAACTTTGAAGAAGGTGTCCGTAAGCAGTTCTTC
TRBV6-1	.	many	TRBJ1-5	CASSEWRSNQPQHF	TGTGCCAGCAGTGAGTGGAGAAGCAATCAGCCCCAGCATTTT
TRBV7-9	.	many	TRBJ1-4	CASSPSFRGEKLFF	TGTGCCAGCAGCCCATCCTTCAGGGGTGAAAAACTGTTTTTT
TRBV10-3	TRBD2	many	TRBJ2-1	CAISEIAGDRYEQFF	TGTGCCATCAGTGAGATAGCGGGGGATAGGTATGAGCAGTTCTTC
TRBV9	TRBD1	.	TRBJ1-2	CTSSPWTGRNNYGYTF	TGTACCAGCAGCCCCTGGACAGGTCGGAATAACTATGGCTACACCTTC
TRBV7-9	TRBD1	.	TRBJ2-7	CASSHLSDRGYEQYF	TGTGCCAGCAGCCATCTGTCGGACAGGGGCTACGAGCAGTACTTC
TRBV11-2	.	many	TRBJ2-7	CASSLQRGNSYEQYF	TGTGCCAGCAGCTTACAACGGGGGAACTCCTACGAGCAGTACTTC
TRBV20-1	TRBD2	.	TRBJ2-5	CSAQSGGAFETQYF	TGCAGTGCCCAGAGCGGGGGGGCGTTCGAGACCCAGTACTTC
TRBV6-5	.	many	TRBJ1-3	CASSYERSSGNTIYF	TGTGCCAGCAGTTACGAAAGAAGCTCTGGAAACACCATATATTTT
TRBV7-8	TRBD1	many	TRBJ1-4	CASSPDRGEKLFF	TGTGCCAGCAGCCCGGACAGGGGTGAAAAACTGTTTTTT
TRBV6-2/TRBV6-3	TRBD1	many	TRBJ1-5	CASRGQGAVQPQHF	TGTGCCAGCAGGGGACAGGGGGCAGTTCAGCCCCAGCATTTT
TRBV30	TRBD2	.	TRBJ2-1	CAWSYGSGAGEQFF	TGTGCCTGGAGTTATGGTAGCGGGGCCGGTGAGCAGTTCTTC
TRBV28	.	many	TRBJ1-2	CASSLFTDRGYTF	TGTGCCAGCAGTTTGTTCACCGACCGTGGCTACACCTTC
TRBV5-1	TRBD2	many	TRBJ2-3	CASSLDQRGRTDTQYF	TGCGCCAGCAGCTTGGATCAGCGGGGGCGCACAGATACGCAGTATTTT
TRBV3-1	TRBD2	.	TRBJ2-5	CASSLVAGGFGETQYF	TGTGCCAGCAGCCTGGTAGCGGGGGGATTCGGAGAGACCCAGTACTTC
TRBV7-2	TRBD1	many	TRBJ1-5	CASSPRTGVNQPQHF	TGTGCCAGCAGCCCGAGGACAGGCGTCAATCAGCCCCAGCATTTT
TRBV5-1	TRBD2	many	TRBJ2-1	CASSSGGEYNEQFF	TGCGCCAGCAGCTCGGGGGGGGAGTACAATGAGCAGTTCTTC
TRBV29-1	.	many	TRBJ1-5	CSVRQNTNQPQHF	TGCAGCGTTAGGCAGAACACCAATCAGCCCCAGCATTTT
TRBV13	.	.	TRBJ2-2	CASSLSEGGPNTGELFF	TGTGCCAGCAGCTTAAGTGAGGGGGGGCCGAACACCGGGGAGCTGTTTTTT
TRBV6-5	TRBD2	.	TRBJ2-7	CASSYEGGIPYEQYF	TGTGCCAGCAGTTACGAGGGAGGGATTCCCTACGAGCAGTACTTC
TRBV20-1	TRBD2	many	TRBJ2-3	CSTLAGGPTDTQYF	TGCAGTACACTAGCGGGGGGACCCACAGATACGCAGTATTTT
TRBV5-4	TRBD2	few	TRBJ2-2	CASSSHSGGGPNTGELFF	TGTGCCAGCAGCTCTCACTCGGGCGGGGGGCCGAACACCGGGGAGCTGTTTTTT
TRBV3-1	TRBD2	many	TRBJ2-7	CASSPTSGGYEQYF	TGTGCCAGCAGCCCGACTAGCGGGGGCTACGAGCAGTACTTC
TRBV5-5	.	many	TRBJ2-3	CASSPRAEVGRPDTQYF	TGTGCCAGCAGCCCAAGAGCGGAGGTGGGACGACCAGATACGCAGTATTTT
TRBV5-8	TRBD2	many	TRBJ2-3	CASSSPLRGGTQYF	TGTGCCAGCAGCTCCCCTCTTCGGGGGGGTACGCAGTATTTT
TRBV4-2	.	few	TRBJ2-7	CASSASGAYNEQYF	TGTGCCAGCAGTGCCTCCGGGGCCTATAACGAGCAGTACTTC
TRBV2	.	.	TRBJ1-2	CVSTKSGVHGYGYTF	TGTGTCAGTACCAAATCAGGGGTCCACGGCTATGGCTACACCTTC
TRBV5-5	.	once	TRBJ1-1	CASSLVTVNTEAFF	TGTGCCAGCAGCTTGGTTACGGTGAACACTGAAGCTTTCTTT
TRBV27	.	few	TRBJ2-7	CASSTYGTSYEQYF	TGTGCCAGCAGTACTTACGGGACAAGCTACGAGCAGTACTTC
TRBV10-3	TRBD2	many	TRBJ2-7	CAITDWTSSEQYF	TGTGCCATCACTGATTGGACTAGCTCCGAGCAGTACTTC
TRBV7-9	TRBD2	.	TRBJ2-7	CASSPPGGYEQYF	TGTGCCAGCAGCCCACCGGGAGGTTACGAGCAGTACTTC